The clone carrying this T cell receptor beta chain was counted a single time. Antigen: not known. The data are from a study of T cell responses to AZD1222 COVID-19 vaccine. Whole-study findings and limits: Nearly half of spike-specific TCRs reportedly target variant regions that are unmutated in the B.1.351 and B.1.1.7 variants. Recipients of AZD1222 seropositive at baseline numbered only 5 or 6.

Analyses pooled second doses at about 4 or about 12 weeks. Method: immunoSEQ multiplex PCR; TCRdb's copy keeps in-frame clones and lacks some. The data contain roughly 150,000 clones, 91% of them singletons. This CDR3 has 13 amino acids. The J gene is TRBJ2-7, the V gene TRBV21-1; TRBD1, the D gene given by the table, was not confirmed from the DNA. TRBV21-1 is a known pseudogene. This TCR derives from an adult who received the AZD1222 COVID-19 vaccine. This sample comprised peripheral blood, obtained 28 days after the second AZD1222 dose. CDR3 residues: CASGSRQAYEQYF. The CDR3 coding sequence is TGTGCCAGCGGATCGAGACAGGCCTACGAGCAGTACTTC.